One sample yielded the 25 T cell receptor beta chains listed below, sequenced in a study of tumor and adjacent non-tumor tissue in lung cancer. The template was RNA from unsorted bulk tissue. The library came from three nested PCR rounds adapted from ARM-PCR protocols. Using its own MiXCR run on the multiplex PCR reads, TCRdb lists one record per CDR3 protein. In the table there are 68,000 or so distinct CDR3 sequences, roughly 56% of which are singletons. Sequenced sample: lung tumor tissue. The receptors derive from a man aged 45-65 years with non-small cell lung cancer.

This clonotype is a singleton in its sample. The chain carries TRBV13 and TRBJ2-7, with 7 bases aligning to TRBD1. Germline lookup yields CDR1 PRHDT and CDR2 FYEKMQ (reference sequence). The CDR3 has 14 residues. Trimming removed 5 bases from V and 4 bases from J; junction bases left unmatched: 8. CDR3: CASSEGQSSYEQYF. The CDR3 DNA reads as TGTGCCAGCAGCGAGGGACAGAGCAGTTACGAGCAGTACTTC.

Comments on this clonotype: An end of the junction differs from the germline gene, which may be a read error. CDR3 loop: CSVGELGEANVLTF. The CDR3 DNA follows: TGTAGCGTTGGAGAGCTCGGGGAGGCCAACGTTCTGACTTTC. The gene calls are TRBV29-1 and TRBJ2-6, with a tentative D call TRBD2 (6 bases). CDR3 length equals 14 residues. CDR1 and CDR2 from the germline V gene are SQVTM and ANQGSEA.

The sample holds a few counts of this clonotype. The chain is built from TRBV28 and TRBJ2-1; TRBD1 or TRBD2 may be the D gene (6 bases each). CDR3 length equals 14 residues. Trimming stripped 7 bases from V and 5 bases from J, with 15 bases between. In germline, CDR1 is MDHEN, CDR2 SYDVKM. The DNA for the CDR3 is TGTGCCAGCACTAGAGGGGGGAGAGACAATGAGCAGTTCTTC. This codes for CASTRGGRDNEQFF.

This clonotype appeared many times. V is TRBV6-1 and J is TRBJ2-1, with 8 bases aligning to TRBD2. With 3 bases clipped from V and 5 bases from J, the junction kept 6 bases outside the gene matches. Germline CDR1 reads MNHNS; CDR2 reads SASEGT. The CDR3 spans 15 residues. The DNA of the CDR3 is TGTGCCAGCAGTGAGGGACTAGGGCCCCACAATGAGCAGTTCTTC. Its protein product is CASSEGLGPHNEQFF.

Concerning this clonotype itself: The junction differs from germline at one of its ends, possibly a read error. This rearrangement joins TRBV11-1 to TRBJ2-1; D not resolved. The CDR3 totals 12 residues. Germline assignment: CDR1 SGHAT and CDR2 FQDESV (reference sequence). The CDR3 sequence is CASCPQVNEQFF. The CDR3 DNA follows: TGTGCCAGCTGCCCCCAGGTCAATGAGCAGTTCTTT.

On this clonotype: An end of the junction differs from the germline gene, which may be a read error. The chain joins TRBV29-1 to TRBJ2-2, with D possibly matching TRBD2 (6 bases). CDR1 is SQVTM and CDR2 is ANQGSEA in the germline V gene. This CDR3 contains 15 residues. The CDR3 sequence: CSLDYGGGNTGELFF. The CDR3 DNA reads TGCAGCCTTGATTATGGAGGAGGGAACACAGGGGAGCTGTTTTTT.

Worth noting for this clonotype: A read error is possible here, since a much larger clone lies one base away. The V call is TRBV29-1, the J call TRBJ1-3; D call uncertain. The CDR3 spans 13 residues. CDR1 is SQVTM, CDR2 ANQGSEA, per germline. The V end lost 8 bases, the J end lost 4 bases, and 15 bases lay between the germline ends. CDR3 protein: CSPPRNTGNTIYF. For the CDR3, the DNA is TGCAGCCCTCCCCGAAACACCGGAAACACCATATATTTT.

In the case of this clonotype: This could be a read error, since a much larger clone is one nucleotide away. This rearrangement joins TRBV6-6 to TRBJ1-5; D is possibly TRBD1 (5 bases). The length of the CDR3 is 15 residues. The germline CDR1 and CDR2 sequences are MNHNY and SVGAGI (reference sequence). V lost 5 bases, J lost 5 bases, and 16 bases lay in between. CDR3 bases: TGTGCCAGCAGTCACAGCGGGGGACGTCATCAGCCCCAGCATTTT. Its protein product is CASSHSGGRHQPQHF.

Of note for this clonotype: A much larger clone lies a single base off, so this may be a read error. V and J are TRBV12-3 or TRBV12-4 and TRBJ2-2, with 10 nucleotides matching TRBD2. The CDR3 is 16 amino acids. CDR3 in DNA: TGTGTCAGCAGTTATGTACTAGCGGGACCCCCCGGGGAGCTGTTTTTT. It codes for CVSSYVLAGPPGELFF.

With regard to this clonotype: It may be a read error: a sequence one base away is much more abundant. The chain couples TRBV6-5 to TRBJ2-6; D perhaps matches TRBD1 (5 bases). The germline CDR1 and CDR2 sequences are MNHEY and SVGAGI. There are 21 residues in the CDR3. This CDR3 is CASSYSGVVRSTPSGASVLTF. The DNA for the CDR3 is TGTGCCAGCAGTTACTCTGGGGTTGTCAGGTCCACTCCCTCTGGGGCCAGCGTCCTGACTTTC.

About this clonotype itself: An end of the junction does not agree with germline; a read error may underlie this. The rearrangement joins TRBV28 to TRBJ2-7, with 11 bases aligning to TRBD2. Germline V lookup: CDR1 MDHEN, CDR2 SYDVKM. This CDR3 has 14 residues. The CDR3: CAGSTSGGSDEQYF. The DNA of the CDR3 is TGTGCCGGCAGCACTAGCGGGGGTTCCGACGAGCAGTACTTC.

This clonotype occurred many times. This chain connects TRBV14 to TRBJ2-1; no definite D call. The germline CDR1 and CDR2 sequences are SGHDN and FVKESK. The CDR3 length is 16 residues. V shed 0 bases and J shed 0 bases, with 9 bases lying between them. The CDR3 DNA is TGTGCCAGCAGCCAAGAAATGGGCAGCTCCTACAATGAGCAGTTCTTC. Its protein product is CASSQEMGSSYNEQFF.

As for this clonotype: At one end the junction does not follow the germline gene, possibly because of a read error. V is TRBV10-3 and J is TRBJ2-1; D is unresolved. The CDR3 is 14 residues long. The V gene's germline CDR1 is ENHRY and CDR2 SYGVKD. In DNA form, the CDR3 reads TGTGCCATCAGTGAATCAGGCTCCTACAATGGGCAGTTCTTC. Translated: CAISESGSYNGQFF.

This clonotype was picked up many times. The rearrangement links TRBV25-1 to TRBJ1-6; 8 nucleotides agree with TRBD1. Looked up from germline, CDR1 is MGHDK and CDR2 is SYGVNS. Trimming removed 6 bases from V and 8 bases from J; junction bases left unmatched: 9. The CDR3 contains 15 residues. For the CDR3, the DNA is TGTGCCAGCAGCCTCCGGACAGGGCCGGATTCACCCCTCCACTTT. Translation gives CASSLRTGPDSPLHF.

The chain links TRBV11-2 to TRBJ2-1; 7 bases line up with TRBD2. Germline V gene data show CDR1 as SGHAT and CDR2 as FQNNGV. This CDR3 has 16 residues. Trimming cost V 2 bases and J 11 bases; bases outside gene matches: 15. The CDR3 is CASSLISRTSGVKQFF. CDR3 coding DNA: TGTGCCAGCAGCTTAATCAGCCGGACTAGTGGGGTTAAGCAGTTCTTC.

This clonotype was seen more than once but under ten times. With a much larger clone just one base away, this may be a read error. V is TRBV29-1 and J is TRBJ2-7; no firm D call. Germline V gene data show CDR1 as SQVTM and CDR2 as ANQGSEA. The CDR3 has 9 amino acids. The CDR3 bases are TGCGGCGTTCTCTACGAGCAGTACTTC. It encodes CGVLYEQYF.

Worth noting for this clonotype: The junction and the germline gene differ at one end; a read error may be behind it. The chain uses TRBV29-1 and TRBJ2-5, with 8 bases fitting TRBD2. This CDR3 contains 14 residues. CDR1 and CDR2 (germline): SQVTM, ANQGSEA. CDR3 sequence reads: CSVDGTSGQGTQYF. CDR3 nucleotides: TGCAGCGTGGACGGGACTAGTGGACAAGGGACCCAGTACTTC.

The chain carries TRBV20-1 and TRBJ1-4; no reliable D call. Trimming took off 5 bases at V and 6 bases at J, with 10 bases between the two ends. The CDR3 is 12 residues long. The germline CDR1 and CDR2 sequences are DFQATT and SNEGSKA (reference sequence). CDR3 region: CSARVYDEKLFF. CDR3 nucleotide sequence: TGCAGTGCTCGGGTTTACGATGAAAAACTGTTTTTT.

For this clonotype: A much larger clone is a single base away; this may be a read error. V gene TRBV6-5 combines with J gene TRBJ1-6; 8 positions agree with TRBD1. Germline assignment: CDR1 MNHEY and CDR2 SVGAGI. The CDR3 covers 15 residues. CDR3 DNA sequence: TGTGCCAGCAGTCGTCAGGGGGCAGGGATTTCACCCCTCCTCTTT. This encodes CASSRQGAGISPLLF.

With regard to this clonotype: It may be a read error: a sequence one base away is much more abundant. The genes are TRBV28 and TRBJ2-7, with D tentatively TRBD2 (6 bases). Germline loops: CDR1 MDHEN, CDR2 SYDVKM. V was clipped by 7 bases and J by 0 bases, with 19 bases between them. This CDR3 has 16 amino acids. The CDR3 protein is CASNRPLGRDSYEQYF. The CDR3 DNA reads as TGTGCCAGCAATCGACCGCTCGGGCGGGACTCCTACGAGCAGTACTTC.

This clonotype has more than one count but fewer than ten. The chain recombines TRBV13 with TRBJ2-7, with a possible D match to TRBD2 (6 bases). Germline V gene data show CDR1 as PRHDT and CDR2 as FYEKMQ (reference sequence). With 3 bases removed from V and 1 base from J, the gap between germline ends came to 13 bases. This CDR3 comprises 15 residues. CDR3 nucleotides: TGTGCCAGCAGCTTTAAGGGAGGTTTGTCCTACGAGCAGTACTTC. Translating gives CASSFKGGLSYEQYF.

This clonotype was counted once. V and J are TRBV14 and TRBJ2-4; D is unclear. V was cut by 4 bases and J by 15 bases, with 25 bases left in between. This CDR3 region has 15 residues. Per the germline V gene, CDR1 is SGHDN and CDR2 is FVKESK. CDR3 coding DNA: TGTGCCAGCAGCCTTAAACCGGCCACCAAAAACATTACGTACTTC. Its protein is CASSLKPATKNITYF.

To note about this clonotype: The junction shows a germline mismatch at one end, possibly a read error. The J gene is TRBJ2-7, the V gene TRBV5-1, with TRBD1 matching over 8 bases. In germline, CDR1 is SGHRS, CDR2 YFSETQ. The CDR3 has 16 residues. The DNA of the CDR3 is TGCGCCAGCAGCGCCGCATACGGGACAGGCTTCTACGAGCAGAACTTC. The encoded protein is CASSAAYGTGFYEQNF. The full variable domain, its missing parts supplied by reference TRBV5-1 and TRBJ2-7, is KAGVTQTPRYLIKTRGQQVTLSCSPISGHRSVSWYQQTPGQGLQFLFEYFSETQRNKGNFPGRFSGRQFSNSRSEMNVSTLELGDSALYLCASSAAYGTGFYEQNFGPGTRLTVT.

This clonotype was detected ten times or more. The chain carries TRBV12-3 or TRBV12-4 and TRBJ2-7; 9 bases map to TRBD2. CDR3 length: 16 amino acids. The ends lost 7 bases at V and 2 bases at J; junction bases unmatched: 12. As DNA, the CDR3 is TGTGCCAGCACTAATACCGGGACTAGCCCAGCCTACGAGCAGTACTTC. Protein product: CASTNTGTSPAYEQYF.

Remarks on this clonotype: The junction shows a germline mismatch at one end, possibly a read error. The CDR3 nucleotides are TGTGGCAACAGTTACTCTCGGACAGGGTCCCAGTGCTTC. Residues: CGNSYSRTGSQCF. The chain joins TRBV6-5 to TRBJ2-5, with 8 nucleotides matching TRBD1. The CDR3 covers 13 residues. Germline V gives CDR1 MNHEY, CDR2 SVGAGI.